This T cell receptor (beta chain) was obtained from a study of shared clonotypes between healthy human individuals. The method was immunoSEQ multiplex PCR; TCRdb's version includes in-frame clones alone and lacks a portion of them. This table has about 610,000 clones, around 97% appearing once. All of the donors resided in Nashville, Tennessee, and each was a Caucasian adult. Material for sequencing was naive CD4+ T cells sorted from blood. As to subset: CD45RA+ positively selected. The TCR originated in a woman in her twenties or thirties in good health.

CDR3 bases: TGTGCCAGCAGCTTAGCAGGGACAGGGTACTTTCAGCCCCAGCATTTT. Protein: CASSLAGTGYFQPQHF. The chain couples TRBV7-2 to TRBJ1-5, with TRBD1 matching 9 bases. CDR3 length: 16 residues. V was pared by 0 bases and J by 6 bases, with 6 bases of the junction left unmatched. CDR1 and CDR2 (germline): SGHTA, FQGNSA. The full variable domain, in which reference TRBV7-2 and TRBJ1-5 provide the parts outside the CDR3, is GAGVSQSPSNKVTEKGKDVELRCDPISGHTALYWYRQSLGQGLEFLIYFQGNSAPDKSGLPSDRFSAERTGGSVSTLTIQRTQQEDSAVYLCASSLAGTGYFQPQHFGDGTRLSIL.